These 32 T cell receptor beta chains were all obtained from the same sample, sequenced in a study of T cells in Graves' hyperthyroidism and ophthalmopathy. TCR beta CDR3 sequences were amplified from RNA transcripts. The TCR CDR3 was amplified in a first-round RT-PCR using the HTBI primer set. TCRdb re-analysed the multiplex PCR reads in MiXCR, keeping a single row per CDR3 protein. The sample contains about 360,000 distinct CDR3 sequences, around 16% of which appear only once. What was sequenced was blood. All receptors derive from a woman between 18 and 30 years old with Graves' hyperthyroidism that later progressed to Graves' ophthalmopathy.

This clonotype showed up many times. CDR3 sequence (DNA): TGTGCCAGCAGCTTATCTGCTAGCGGGGGCACCTACGAGCAGTACTTC. Translated: CASSLSASGGTYEQYF. V is TRBV7-8 and J is TRBJ2-7; 10 bases are a match to TRBD2. Trimming cost V 2 bases and J 2 bases; bases outside gene matches: 6. Per germline, CDR1 SGHVS and CDR2 FQNEAQ. CDR3 length: 16 amino acids.

This clonotype was detected only a few times. This chain connects TRBV7-9 to TRBJ2-6; a possible D gene is TRBD2 (5 bases). V lost 5 bases, J lost 0 bases, and 11 bases lay in between. Germline V gene sequence: CDR1 SEHNR, CDR2 FQNEAQ (reference sequence). The CDR3 consists of 16 residues. CDR3 amino acids: CASSLKRGSGANVLTF. CDR3 bases: TGTGCCAGCAGCCTAAAACGGGGCTCTGGGGCCAACGTCCTGACTTTC.

The table lists this clonotype with many counts. The gene calls are TRBV6-1 and TRBJ1-6; D unresolved. Trimming shortened V by 4 bases and J by 10 bases, and 8 bases separated the two germline ends. Germline values: CDR1 MNHNS, CDR2 SASEGT. The CDR3 is 12 residues long. The CDR3 nucleotides are TGTGCCAGCAGTGCGCCAGGATCACCCCTCCACTTT. This translates into CASSAPGSPLHF.

Turning to this clonotype: A read error is possible here, since a much larger clone lies one base away. V gene TRBV28 combines with J gene TRBJ1-1, with 10 bases lining up with TRBD1. Germline assignment: CDR1 MDHEN and CDR2 SYDVKM. This CDR3 spans 16 amino acids. The CDR3 reads CTSSSRQGAKNTEAFF. The CDR3 nucleotides are TGTACCAGCAGTTCTCGACAGGGGGCTAAGAACACTGAAGCTTTCTTT. The entire variable domain, with the rest obtained from reference TRBV28 and TRBJ1-1, is as follows: DVKVTQSSRYLVKRTGEKVFLECVQDMDHENMFWYRQDPGLGLRLIYFSYDVKMKEKGDIPEGYSVSREKKERFSLILESASTNQTSMYLCTSSSRQGAKNTEAFFGQGTRLTVV.

The chain carries TRBV30 and TRBJ1-2; 9 bases are shared with TRBD1. Trimming took 5 bases from V and 8 from J; bases not matched to a gene: 9. The CDR3 runs 13 residues. CDR1 and CDR2 from the germline V gene are GTSNPN and SVGIG (reference sequence). CDR3 nucleotides: TGTGCCTGGGAGTTGGGACAGGGAGCCGGCTACACCTTC. Amino acids: CAWELGQGAGYTF.

The table lists this clonotype with many counts. This chain connects TRBV6-5 to TRBJ2-7; no definite D call. This CDR3 has 16 residues. Germline loops: CDR1 MNHEY, CDR2 SVGAGI. V was clipped by 0 bases and J by 2 bases, with 14 bases between them. The CDR3 region has the DNA TGTGCCAGCAGTTACTCCGCCTCCGACCATCCCTACGAGCAGTACTTC. Protein: CASSYSASDHPYEQYF.

The J gene is TRBJ2-7, the V gene TRBV20-1; 7 bases match TRBD2. CDR3 length: 16 residues. The V segment lost 0 bases and the J segment 2 bases; nucleotides outside the gene matches: 10. In germline, CDR1 is DFQATT, CDR2 SNEGSKA (reference sequence). CDR3 residues: CSARDLAEALPYEQYF. The CDR3 DNA follows: TGCAGTGCTAGAGACCTAGCGGAGGCCCTACCCTACGAGCAGTACTTC.

This clonotype was counted at least ten times. This rearrangement joins TRBV12-3 or TRBV12-4 to TRBJ1-5; 8 nucleotides match TRBD1. This CDR3 spans 17 amino acids. V shed 5 bases and J 1 base; nucleotides not matched to a gene: 10. The CDR3 sequence is CASSAHKDRASNQPQHF. For the CDR3, the DNA is TGTGCCAGCAGTGCCCATAAGGACAGGGCAAGCAATCAGCCCCAGCATTTT.

As for this clonotype: A much larger clone differs from this one at a single base, so this may be a read error. CDR3 in DNA: TGTGCCAGCAGCTATACCGCCCTCTGGGAGACAGGGGGCACAGATACGCAGTATTTT. This gives the protein CASSYTALWETGGTDTQYF. J is TRBJ2-3 and V is TRBV7-2; 8 nucleotides match TRBD1. The length of the CDR3 is 19 residues. Germline V gene lookup returns CDR1 SGHTA and CDR2 FQGNSA. Germline trimming cut 4 bases from V and 1 base from J; bases unmatched to any gene: 16.

This clonotype has a handful of counts. The chain employs TRBV19 and TRBJ1-1, with 9 bases that match TRBD1. This CDR3 has 13 amino acids. The junction had 2 bases not matched to a gene; V was cut back by 8 bases and J by 1 base. Germline V gene data show CDR1 as LNHDA and CDR2 as SQIVND (reference sequence). The DNA for the CDR3 is TGTGCCAGTGCGGACAGGGGGAACACTGAAGCTTTCTTT. As protein: CASADRGNTEAFF.

Only a few counts were recorded for this clonotype. V is TRBV20-1 and J is TRBJ2-2, with TRBD2 matching 8 bases. This CDR3 contains 17 residues. The junction had 11 bases not matched to a gene; V was cut back by 1 base and J by 4 bases. Per germline, CDR1 DFQATT and CDR2 SNEGSKA (reference sequence). CDR3 loop: CSARGGSGGRTTGELFF. CDR3 bases: TGCAGTGCTAGAGGAGGATCTGGCGGGAGGACCACCGGGGAGCTGTTTTTT.

CDR3 region: CATDDRGLQPQHF. The CDR3 coding sequence is TGTGCCACCGACGACAGGGGGTTGCAGCCCCAGCATTTT. The chain joins TRBV19 to TRBJ1-5, with TRBD1 matching over 9 bases. The trim removed 10 bases at V and 7 bases at J, leaving 8 bases unmatched. The CDR3 has 13 amino acids. Per germline, CDR1 LNHDA and CDR2 SQIVND (reference sequence).

This clonotype was detected ten times or more. The chain combines TRBV27 with TRBJ2-7; D gene ambiguous. V was clipped by 3 bases and J by 2 bases, with 5 bases between them. This CDR3 has 12 residues. Germline assignment: CDR1 MNHEY and CDR2 SMNVEV (reference sequence). The CDR3 region is CASSFPPYEQYF. DNA of the CDR3: TGTGCCAGCAGTTTCCCACCCTACGAGCAGTACTTC.

The CDR3 coding sequence is TGTGCCAGCAGCTACGGGACAGGGAATGAAAAACTGTTTTTT. It codes for CASSYGTGNEKLFF. The rearrangement joins TRBV5-6 to TRBJ1-4; 9 bases fit TRBD1. J lost 5 bases, V lost 3 bases, and 2 bases had no gene match. From germline, CDR1 is SGHDT and CDR2 YYEEEE. The CDR3 sequence is 14 residues long.

This clonotype was counted ten times or more. The V call is TRBV20-1, the J call TRBJ2-5; D is perhaps TRBD2 (6 bases). Looked up from germline, CDR1 is DFQATT and CDR2 is SNEGSKA (reference sequence). The CDR3 runs to 12 residues. Trimming took off 5 bases at V and 5 bases at J, with 12 bases between the two ends. DNA of the CDR3: TGCAGTGCTTCAACGGGGAGGGAGACCCAGTACTTC. Translating it yields CSASTGRETQYF.

This clonotype was counted many times. The chain has TRBV20-1 and TRBJ2-5; D ambiguous. The CDR3 is 16 amino acids. The V gene's germline CDR1 is DFQATT and CDR2 SNEGSKA (reference sequence). Trimming took 6 bases from V and 5 from J, leaving 25 bases between them. This CDR3 is CSAPRRRDPNAETQYF. The CDR3 DNA sequence: TGCAGTGCCCCCCGACGTCGCGACCCAAATGCGGAGACCCAGTACTTC.

This clonotype occurred many times. The gene calls are TRBV27 and TRBJ2-1, with D possibly being TRBD1 (5 bases). This CDR3 contains 13 residues. Trimming took off 7 bases at V and 2 bases at J, with 9 bases between the two ends. The V gene's germline CDR1 is MNHEY and CDR2 SMNVEV (reference sequence). The CDR3 here is CASKDIAYNEQFF. For the CDR3, the DNA is TGTGCCAGCAAGGACATAGCCTACAATGAGCAGTTCTTC.

This clonotype turned up a few times. The chain has TRBV6-1 and TRBJ2-5; 10 bases align to TRBD1. The CDR3 contains 24 residues. Germline V gene sequence: CDR1 MNHNS, CDR2 SASEGT. With 5 bases clipped from V and 5 bases from J, the junction kept 35 bases outside the gene matches. In DNA, the CDR3 is TGTGCCAGCAGTTACTCCCCGTTGGGGACCCCGGGACAGGGGTATATCTTGGGTGCGGAGACCCAGTACTTC. Translation: CASSYSPLGTPGQGYILGAETQYF.

This clonotype was observed many times. The chain employs TRBV5-1 and TRBJ2-3; D ambiguous. The germline CDR1 and CDR2 sequences are SGHRS and YFSETQ. The CDR3 is made up of 12 amino acids. V shed 4 bases and J shed 5 bases, with 8 bases lying between them. The CDR3 loop is CASSPSQDTQYF. The CDR3 region has the DNA TGCGCCAGCAGCCCCTCCCAAGATACGCAGTATTTT.

The rearrangement joins TRBV4-2 to TRBJ1-4; a possible D gene is TRBD1 (6 bases). The V and J ends lost 1 base and 6 bases respectively, with 6 bases between them. The CDR3 covers 13 residues. In germline, CDR1 is LGHNA, CDR2 YNFKEQ. This CDR3 is CASSQAGDEKLFF. The CDR3 coding sequence is TGTGCCAGCAGCCAAGCAGGGGATGAAAAACTGTTTTTT.

The chain couples TRBV5-8 to TRBJ1-5, with a weak D call TRBD1 (5 bases). Trimming left V 2 bases short and J 4 bases short, with 10 bases between. The germline gives CDR1 SGHTS, CDR2 YDEGEE. This CDR3 is 14 amino acids long. CDR3 region: CASSFGGENQPQHF. In DNA form, the CDR3 reads TGTGCCAGCAGCTTCGGGGGGGAAAATCAGCCCCAGCATTTT.

This clonotype came up many times. The chain links TRBV27 to TRBJ2-1, with a tentative D call TRBD2 (5 bases). The CDR3 sequence is 16 residues long. The V gene lost 1 base and the J gene lost 6 bases, with 16 bases spanning the gap. Germline assignment: CDR1 MNHEY and CDR2 SMNVEV (reference sequence). This CDR3 is CASSLFMGGESNEQFF. Here the CDR3 DNA reads TGTGCCAGCAGTTTATTTATGGGTGGGGAGAGCAATGAGCAGTTCTTC.

Notes on this clonotype: A much larger clone is a single base away; this may be a read error. The rearrangement uses TRBV28 and TRBJ2-7; D is possibly TRBD1 (6 bases). The germline CDR1 and CDR2 sequences are MDHEN and SYDVKM. The CDR3 has 15 residues. Here the CDR3 DNA reads TGTGCCAGCTCAACCGGACAGTTGAGCTCCTGCGAGCAGTACTTC. Residues: CASSTGQLSSCEQYF. Drawing the rest from reference TRBV28 and TRBJ2-7, the complete variable domain is DVKVTQSSRYLVKRTGEKVFLECVQDMDHENMFWYRQDPGLGLRLIYFSYDVKMKEKGDIPEGYSVSREKKERFSLILESASTNQTSMYLCASSTGQLSSCEQYFGPGTRLTVT.

The chain carries TRBV6-1 and TRBJ2-3; TRBD1 matches 8 bases. Per germline, CDR1 MNHNS and CDR2 SASEGT. V lost 5 bases, J lost 4 bases, and 8 bases stayed unmatched. This CDR3 has 15 residues. CDR3 DNA sequence: TGTGCCAGCAGTACCCGGGACAGGTTCCCAGATACGCAGTATTTT. It encodes CASSTRDRFPDTQYF.

This clonotype showed up many times. The chain joins TRBV27 to TRBJ2-1; 11 bases are a match to TRBD2. The CDR3 runs 18 residues. The ends lost 9 bases at V and 0 bases at J; junction bases unmatched: 13. Germline assignment: CDR1 MNHEY and CDR2 SMNVEV (reference sequence). This CDR3 reads CASQAGLAGGNSYNEQFF. For the CDR3, the DNA is TGTGCCAGTCAGGCGGGGCTAGCGGGAGGTAACTCCTACAATGAGCAGTTCTTC.

The CDR3 loop reads CSARDLRVSSGNTIYF. The CDR3 DNA reads TGCAGTGCTAGAGATCTCAGGGTTTCATCGGGAAACACCATATATTTT. The chain uses TRBV20-1 and TRBJ1-3, with D possibly being TRBD1 (5 bases). The germline gives CDR1 DFQATT, CDR2 SNEGSKA (reference sequence). The CDR3 has 16 residues. V lost 0 bases to trimming and J lost 4 bases, with 16 bases between them.

Details on this clonotype: This may be a read error, as it is one base from a much larger clone. No DNA is shown, since the ends of the CDR3 on it are uncertain; the CDR3 is the one TCRdb lists. The V call is TRBV28, the J call TRBJ2-6; the table calls TRBD1, which could not be checked here. Germline V gene sequence: CDR1 MDHEN, CDR2 SYDVKM. The CDR3 extends over 18 residues, inclusive of both ends. Here the CDR3 reads CASSLSWGTGSGANVPTF.

This clonotype was observed a few times. The chain has TRBV9 and TRBJ2-3; 8 nucleotides align to TRBD2. J lost 2 bases, V lost 3 bases, and 8 bases had no gene match. This CDR3 comprises 16 residues. Germline V gene lookup returns CDR1 SGDLS and CDR2 YYNGEE. The CDR3, as DNA: TGTGCCAGCAGCGCGGGGGGGAATCCCCTCACAGATACGCAGTATTTT. This sequence encodes CASSAGGNPLTDTQYF.

This clonotype was recorded many times. CDR3: CASSLAQGANSPLHF. The CDR3 DNA sequence: TGTGCCAGCAGCTTGGCCCAGGGGGCGAATTCACCCCTCCACTTT. V gene TRBV5-6 combines with J gene TRBJ1-6; 8 bases agree with TRBD1. The CDR3 contains 15 residues. Trimming removed 0 bases from V and 7 bases from J; junction bases left unmatched: 3. Germline CDR1 and CDR2: SGHDT and YYEEEE.

This clonotype was observed many times. V and J are TRBV27 and TRBJ2-7; a possible D gene is TRBD2 (5 bases). This CDR3 is built from 15 residues. Germline V gene data show CDR1 as MNHEY and CDR2 as SMNVEV (reference sequence). V was pared by 1 base and J by 3 bases, with 13 bases between. CDR3 sequence: CASSLLGSVIYEQYF. CDR3 bases: TGTGCCAGCAGTTTATTGGGTAGCGTAATCTACGAGCAGTACTTC.

This clonotype was found many times. J is TRBJ2-1 and V is TRBV18, with 9 nucleotides matching TRBD1. Trimming took 4 bases from V and 8 from J; bases not matched to a gene: 6. The CDR3 consists of 14 residues. The V gene's germline CDR1 is KGHSH and CDR2 LQKENI. In nucleotides, the CDR3 is TGTGCCAGCTCACAGGGGACAGGGTACGATGAGCAGTTCTTC. Translating gives CASSQGTGYDEQFF.

The chain employs TRBV7-9 and TRBJ1-1; 8 nucleotides align to TRBD1. V lost 4 bases to trimming and J lost 7 bases; unmatched junction nucleotides: 11. Germline values: CDR1 SEHNR, CDR2 FQNEAQ (reference sequence). The CDR3 length is 15 residues. The CDR3 DNA is TGTGCCAGCAGCTCTCTAATCTCAGGGGGCGGTGAAGCTTTCTTT. Its translation: CASSSLISGGGEAFF.